The entry below describes one T cell receptor (beta chain). Trimming took 1 base from V and 2 from J; bases not matched to a gene: 4. CDR1 and CDR2 from the germline V gene are SGHAT and FQNNGV. The CDR3 extends over 17 amino acids. This record belongs to a study of blood T cell repertoires in COVID-19. Whole-study context: Samples came from the United States, Italy and Spain, spanning acute and convalescent COVID-19.

Authors' methods: Estimation of nucleated cell counts was performed using reference gene primer amplification. Sequencing used immunoSEQ multiplex PCR; TCRdb keeps in-frame clones, though not all of them. Clonal size and the V and J genes are those of that table, whereas D and trimming came from the DNA. The repertoire includes fewer than 300,000 clones, about 86% of them detected once, and 4.5% to 7% sits in the top ten. The sequence came from a man older than 75 with acute or convalescent COVID-19. The sample consisted of peripheral blood. J is TRBJ2-1 and V is TRBV11-2; 11 bases agree with TRBD2. CDR3 nucleotides: TGTGCCAGCAGCTTAGCATTACTAGCGGGGGCCTACAATGAGCAGTTCTTC. It translates to CASSLALLAGAYNEQFF.